These 9 T cell receptor beta chains were all obtained from the same sample, sequenced in a study of blood T cell repertoires in COVID-19. Generated by immunoSEQ multiplex PCR, the TCRdb table keeps only in-frame clones and is missing some. The repertoire holds tens of thousands of clones, with 90% as singletons. The material sequenced was peripheral blood. The receptors stem from a man in his fifties with COVID-19, enrolled during active disease.

The chain has TRBV11-2 and TRBJ2-3; D unclear. The CDR3 extends over 12 amino acids. Trimming shortened V by 0 bases and J by 5 bases, and 3 bases separated the two germline ends. The V gene's germline CDR1 is SGHAT and CDR2 FQNNGV. As DNA, the CDR3 is TGTGCCAGCAGCTTAGATCGAGATACGCAGTATTTT. Protein: CASSLDRDTQYF.

The sample holds one count of this clone. The chain recombines TRBV30 with TRBJ2-3; D gene unclear. Germline-derived CDR1 and CDR2 are GTSNPN and SVGIG (reference sequence). V lost 0 bases to trimming and J lost 5 bases, with 12 bases between them. The CDR3 length is 14 residues. CDR3 loop: CAWSVGSRKDTQYF. The CDR3 DNA reads as TGTGCCTGGAGTGTGGGTAGCCGGAAAGATACGCAGTATTTT.

This clone occurred once. V usage is TRBV19 and J usage is TRBJ2-5, with D tentatively TRBD1 (6 bases). CDR1 is LNHDA and CDR2 is SQIVND in the germline V gene (reference sequence). CDR3 length equals 14 residues. Trimming stripped 5 bases from V and 1 base from J, with 11 bases between. CDR3 in DNA: TGTGCCAGTAGTGTTCAGGGGCTCCAAGAGACCCAGTACTTC. Translation: CASSVQGLQETQYF.

This clone was seen just once. The rearrangement links TRBV29-1 to TRBJ2-5, with D unresolved. Germline V gives CDR1 SQVTM, CDR2 ANQGSEA. CDR3 length equals 10 residues. Trimming stripped 6 bases from V and 1 base from J, with 3 bases between. In DNA form, the CDR3 reads TGCAGCGTCTTCCAAGAGACCCAGTACTTC. Protein: CSVFQETQYF.

In this sample, this clone turned up once. This chain links TRBV18 with TRBJ2-3; possible D gene TRBD1, 6 bases. Trimming took 0 bases from V and 2 from J, leaving 9 bases between them. Germline V gene lookup returns CDR1 KGHSH and CDR2 LQKENI. The CDR3 sequence is 15 residues long. This chain's CDR3 is CASSPPQGITDTQYF. The CDR3 DNA reads as TGTGCCAGCTCACCACCCCAGGGGATCACAGATACGCAGTATTTT. The variable domain in full, completed from reference TRBV18 and TRBJ2-3, reads NAGVMQNPRHLVRRRGQEARLRCSPMKGHSHVYWYRQLPEEGLKFMVYLQKENIIDESGMPKERFSAEFPKEGPSILRIQQVVRGDSAAYFCASSPPQGITDTQYFGPGTRLTVL.

The V gene is TRBV5-8, the J gene TRBJ2-7; a possible D gene is TRBD1 (5 bases). The length of the CDR3 is 13 residues. CDR1 and CDR2 (germline): SGHTS, YDEGEE. V lost 3 bases and J 2 bases, leaving 9 bases between the germline ends. In DNA, the CDR3 is TGTGCCAGCAGCTACACAGGTGCCTACGAGCAGTACTTC. Translating gives CASSYTGAYEQYF.

The chain joins TRBV12-3 or TRBV12-4 to TRBJ2-3, with 12 bases fitting TRBD2. The CDR3 spans 13 residues. V gave up 3 bases and J gave up 10 bases; unmatched junction bases: 2. The CDR3: CASSLTSGSAQYF. The CDR3 DNA sequence: TGTGCCAGCAGTTTGACTAGCGGGAGTGCGCAGTATTTT.

The V gene is TRBV5-4, the J gene TRBJ1-3; D gene ambiguous. The V end lost 4 bases, the J end lost 4 bases, and 9 bases lay between the germline ends. This CDR3 comprises 13 residues. In germline, CDR1 is SGHNT, CDR2 YYREEE (reference sequence). CDR3 coding DNA: TGTGCCAGCAGCGTAAACACCGGAAACACCATATATTTT. Translation gives CASSVNTGNTIYF.

The table lists this clone with a count of one. The chain couples TRBV27 to TRBJ2-7; maybe TRBD2 (6 bases). The germline V gene has CDR1 MNHEY and CDR2 SMNVEV (reference sequence). V was pared by 0 bases and J by 1 base, with 16 bases between. The CDR3 is made up of 17 amino acids. The CDR3 sequence: CASSLSGGEGRSYEQYF. The CDR3, as DNA: TGTGCCAGCAGTTTATCCGGCGGTGAAGGGAGGTCCTACGAGCAGTACTTC.